This is a list of T cell receptor beta chains from one sample in a study of cytomegalovirus exposure and HLA in healthy donors. Assay: immunoSEQ multiplex PCR; the TCRdb copy retains only in-frame clones and omits some. The repertoire holds around 150,000 clones, with 70% to 80% as singletons. Sequenced: PBMCs. These receptors were obtained from a man aged 25-45 years in good health and CMV-seronegative. CDR3s include the opening cysteine and the closing phenylalanine or tryptophan.

V gene	J gene	CDR3 protein
TRBV10-3	TRBJ1-2	CAISARDSENYGYTF
TRBV10-3	TRBJ2-7	CAISERQDYEQYF
TRBV6-1	TRBJ1-1	CASSEPGNTEAFF
TRBV4-2	TRBJ2-1	CASSQEWRGPYNEQFF
TRBV18	TRBJ2-2	CASSQGSTGELFF
TRBV7-3	TRBJ2-1	CASSLFGPGNGYNEQFF
TRBV19	TRBJ1-2	CASKQGGSGGSGYTF
TRBV7-9	TRBJ2-3	CASSDPGDSAIADTQYF
TRBV6-1	TRBJ1-4	CASSQTQQGYEKLFF
TRBV30	TRBJ2-7	CAWSVEGTYEQYF
TRBV5-1	TRBJ1-3	CASSLGRGPGNTIYF
TRBV27	TRBJ1-5	CASSPGQGDQPQHF
TRBV19	TRBJ2-1	CASSTVPRQGYEQFF
TRBV15	TRBJ2-4	CATSGSRDRENIQYF
TRBV7-9	TRBJ2-3	CASSSFGGAGDTQYF
TRBV7-3	TRBJ2-7	CASSPRGTGGFNEQYF
TRBV4-1	TRBJ2-2	CASSQDKGGNTGELFF
TRBV6-5	TRBJ2-1	CASTPTSGSSSEQFF
TRBV6-6	TRBJ1-2	CASSDGDSVGYTF
TRBV2	TRBJ2-3	CASRPGLAGHTQYF
TRBV6-5	TRBJ2-7	CASSQGDRPYEQYF
TRBV19	TRBJ2-2	CASSTRSGQPNTGELFF
TRBV21-1	TRBJ1-2	CASTKYPSYGYTF